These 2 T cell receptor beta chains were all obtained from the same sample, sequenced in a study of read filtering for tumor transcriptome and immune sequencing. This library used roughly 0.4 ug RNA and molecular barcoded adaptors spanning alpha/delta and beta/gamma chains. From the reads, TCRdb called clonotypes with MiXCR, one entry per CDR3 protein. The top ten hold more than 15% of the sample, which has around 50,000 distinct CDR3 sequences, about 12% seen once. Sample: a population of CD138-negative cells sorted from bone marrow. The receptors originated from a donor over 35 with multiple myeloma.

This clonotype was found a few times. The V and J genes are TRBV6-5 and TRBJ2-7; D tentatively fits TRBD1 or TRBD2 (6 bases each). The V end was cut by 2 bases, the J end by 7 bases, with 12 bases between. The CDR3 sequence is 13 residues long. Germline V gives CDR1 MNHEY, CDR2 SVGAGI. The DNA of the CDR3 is TGTGCCAGCAGTTACGACGGGGGCGGGGAGCAGTACTTC. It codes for CASSYDGGGEQYF.

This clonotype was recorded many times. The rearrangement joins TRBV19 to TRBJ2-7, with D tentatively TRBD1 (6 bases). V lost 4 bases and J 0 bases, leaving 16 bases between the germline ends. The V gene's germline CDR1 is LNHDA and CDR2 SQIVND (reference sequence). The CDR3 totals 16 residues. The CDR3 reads CASSSQRTALSYEQYF. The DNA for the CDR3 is TGTGCCAGTAGTAGTCAAAGGACAGCTCTCTCCTACGAGCAGTACTTC.